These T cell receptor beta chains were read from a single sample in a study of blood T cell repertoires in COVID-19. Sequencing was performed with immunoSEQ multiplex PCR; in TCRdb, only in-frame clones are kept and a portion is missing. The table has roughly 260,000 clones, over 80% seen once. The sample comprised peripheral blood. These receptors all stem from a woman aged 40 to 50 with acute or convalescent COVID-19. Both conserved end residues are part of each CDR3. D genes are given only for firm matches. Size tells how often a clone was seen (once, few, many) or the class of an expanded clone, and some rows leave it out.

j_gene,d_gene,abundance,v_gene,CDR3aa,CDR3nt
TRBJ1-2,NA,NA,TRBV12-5,CASGWGPSYGYTF,TGTGCTAGTGGTTGGGGGCCTTCATATGGCTACACCTTC
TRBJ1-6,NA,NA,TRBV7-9,CASSNLHDSPLHF,TGTGCCAGCAGCAATTTACACGATTCACCCCTCCACTTT
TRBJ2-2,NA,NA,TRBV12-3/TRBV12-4,CASRDTRSGELFF,TGTGCCAGTCGGGACACCCGATCCGGGGAGCTGTTTTTT
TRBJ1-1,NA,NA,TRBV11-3,CASSLSDTEAFF,TGTGCCAGCAGCTTATCCGACACTGAAGCTTTCTTT
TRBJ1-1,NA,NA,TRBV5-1,CASSSQVGMNTEAFF,TGCGCCAGCAGCTCTCAGGTCGGGATGAACACTGAAGCTTTCTTT
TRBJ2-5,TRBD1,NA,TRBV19,CASSPTGLETQYF,TGTGCCAGTAGTCCGACAGGGTTGGAGACCCAGTACTTC
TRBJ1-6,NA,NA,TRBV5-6,CASSLEAGYNSPLHF,TGTGCCAGCAGCTTGGAGGCAGGGTATAATTCACCCCTCCACTTT
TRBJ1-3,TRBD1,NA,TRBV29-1,CSVGRGQGNTIYF,TGCAGCGTCGGCCGGGGACAGGGAAACACCATATATTTT
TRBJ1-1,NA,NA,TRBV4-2,CASSQVGRGTEAFF,TGTGCCAGCAGCCAAGTGGGCAGGGGCACTGAAGCTTTCTTT
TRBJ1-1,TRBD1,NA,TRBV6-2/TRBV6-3,CASSYSHRGTEAFF,TGTGCCAGCAGTTACTCACACAGGGGAACTGAAGCTTTCTTT
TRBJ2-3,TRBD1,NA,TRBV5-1,CASHRSVALGTGGGDTQYF,TGCGCCAGCCACCGCTCTGTCGCCCTGGGGACAGGGGGCGGAGATACGCAGTATTTT
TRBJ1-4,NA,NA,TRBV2,CASRNRDTDEKLFF,TGTGCCAGCAGAAACCGGGACACCGATGAAAAACTGTTTTTT
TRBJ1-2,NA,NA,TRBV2,CASSYDRVYGYTF,TGTGCCAGCAGTTACGACAGAGTTTATGGCTACACCTTC
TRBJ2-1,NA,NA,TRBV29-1,CSVVGVSSYNEQFF,TGCAGCGTTGTCGGTGTGAGCTCCTACAATGAGCAGTTCTTC
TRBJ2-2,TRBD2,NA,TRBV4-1,CASTPRGLATNTGELFF,TGCGCCAGCACCCCCCGGGGACTAGCTACCAACACCGGGGAGCTGTTTTTT
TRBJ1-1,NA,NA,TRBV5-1,CASSLENWREAFF,TGCGCCAGCAGCTTGGAAAACTGGAGGGAAGCTTTCTTT
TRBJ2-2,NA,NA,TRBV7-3,CASSLIGGPNTGELFF,TGTGCCAGCAGCTTAATTGGGGGCCCGAACACCGGGGAGCTGTTTTTT
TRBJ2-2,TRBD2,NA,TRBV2,CASSEFGGAPGELFF,TGTGCCAGCAGTGAATTCGGGGGGGCCCCCGGGGAGCTGTTTTTT
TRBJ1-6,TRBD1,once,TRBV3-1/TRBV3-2,CASSQGQGNSPLHF,TGTGCCAGCAGCCAGGGACAGGGGAATTCACCCCTCCACTTT
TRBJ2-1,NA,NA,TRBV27,CASSRTGMSEQFF,TGTGCCAGCAGTCGCACAGGGATGAGTGAGCAGTTCTTC
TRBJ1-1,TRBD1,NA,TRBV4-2,CASSQVGGFGDSDEAFF,TGTGCCAGCAGCCAAGTGGGGGGATTTGGGGACAGCGACGAAGCTTTCTTT
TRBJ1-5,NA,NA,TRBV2,CASSGASGNQPQHF,TGTGCCAGCAGTGGGGCCAGCGGTAATCAGCCCCAGCATTTT
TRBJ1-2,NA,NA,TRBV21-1,CASTRRIYGYTF,TGTGCCAGCACGAGGCGGATTTATGGCTACACCTTC
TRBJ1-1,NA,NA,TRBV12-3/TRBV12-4,CASSTATTEAFF,TGTGCCAGCAGTACAGCTACCACTGAAGCTTTCTTT
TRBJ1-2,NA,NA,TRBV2,CASRWERPSYGYTF,TGTGCCAGCAGGTGGGAGAGGCCAAGCTATGGCTACACCTTC
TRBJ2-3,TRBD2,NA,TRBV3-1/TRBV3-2,CASSLLAGGPGDTQYF,TGTGCCAGCAGCCTTTTAGCGGGGGGGCCTGGAGATACGCAGTATTTT
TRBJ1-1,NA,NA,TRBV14,CASSQGGATTEAFF,TGTGCCAGCAGCCAAGGCGGAGCGACCACTGAAGCTTTCTTT
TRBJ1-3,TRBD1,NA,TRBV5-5,CASSLEGQGSYSGNTIYF,TGTGCCAGCAGCTTGGAGGGACAGGGGTCCTACTCTGGAAACACCATATATTTT
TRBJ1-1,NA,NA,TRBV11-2,CASSLGSDGATSEAFF,TGTGCCAGCAGCTTAGGTTCAGATGGGGCAACTTCTGAAGCTTTCTTT
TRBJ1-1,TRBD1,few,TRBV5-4,CASSLLQGAFLNTEAFF,TGTGCCAGCAGCTTGCTTCAGGGGGCATTCTTGAACACTGAAGCTTTCTTT
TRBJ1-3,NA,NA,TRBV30,CAWSYRAHSGNTIYF,TGTGCCTGGAGCTACAGGGCCCACTCTGGAAACACCATATATTTT
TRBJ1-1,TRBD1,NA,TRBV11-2,CASSAGVGGGDTEAFF,TGTGCCAGCAGCGCTGGGGTAGGGGGCGGTGACACTGAAGCTTTCTTT
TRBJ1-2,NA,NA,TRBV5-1,CASSPGVAEGYTF,TGCGCCAGCAGCCCAGGGGTAGCAGAGGGCTACACCTTC
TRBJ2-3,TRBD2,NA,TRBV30,CAWSSGGTDTQYF,TGTGCCTGGAGTAGCGGGGGGACAGATACGCAGTATTTT
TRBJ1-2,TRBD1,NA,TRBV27,CASSPSTGTVGYGYTF,TGTGCCAGCAGTCCTTCCACTGGGACAGTTGGCTATGGCTACACCTTC
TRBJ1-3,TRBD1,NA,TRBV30,CAWKPTGPGNTIYF,TGTGCCTGGAAACCGACAGGGCCAGGAAACACCATATATTTT
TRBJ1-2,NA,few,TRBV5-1,CASSLAMGANYGYTF,TGCGCCAGCAGCTTGGCCATGGGAGCTAACTATGGCTACACCTTC
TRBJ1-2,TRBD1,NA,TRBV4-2,CASSQDRGTGVGYTF,TGTGCCAGCAGCCAAGATAGGGGGACAGGCGTCGGCTACACCTTC
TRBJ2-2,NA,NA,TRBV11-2,CASSPSLGGQRTGELFF,TGTGCCAGCAGCCCCTCCTTGGGGGGGCAGCGCACCGGGGAGCTGTTTTTT
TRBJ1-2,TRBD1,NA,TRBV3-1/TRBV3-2,CASSHYRGFYGYTF,TGTGCCAGCAGCCACTACAGGGGGTTCTATGGCTACACCTTC
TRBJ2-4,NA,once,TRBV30,CAWSGPLVHF,TGTGCCTGGAGTGGCCCCCTAGTGCACTTC
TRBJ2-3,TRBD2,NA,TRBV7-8,CASSLEGLAGGVRGTQYF,TGTGCCAGCAGCTTAGAAGGACTAGCGGGGGGGGTCCGGGGTACGCAGTATTTT
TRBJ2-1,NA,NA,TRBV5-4,CASSLAVADEQFF,TGTGCCAGCAGCTTGGCCGTGGCAGATGAGCAGTTCTTC
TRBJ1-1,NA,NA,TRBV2,CASSERGANTEAFF,TGTGCCAGCAGTGAACGGGGGGCTAACACTGAAGCTTTCTTT
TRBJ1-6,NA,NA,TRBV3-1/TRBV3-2,CASSQRGEGNSPLHF,TGTGCCAGCAGCCAAAGAGGGGAGGGTAATTCACCCCTCCACTTT